These 22 T cell receptor beta chains share one sample of origin, sequenced in a study of T cell responses to AZD1222 COVID-19 vaccine. Some clones are missing from TCRdb's copy, which holds only in-frame ones; the method was immunoSEQ multiplex PCR. This table has about 130,000 clones, about 90% appearing once. The sequencing here drew on peripheral blood, taken on day 0 of AZD1222 vaccination. The receptors were gathered from an adult in good health.

CDR3 bases: TGTGCCAGCAGTCTCCGGACAGGGCTCGATGAAAAACTGTTTTTT. Amino acids: CASSLRTGLDEKLFF. The chain employs TRBV6-2 or TRBV6-3 and TRBJ1-4, with 8 bases fitting TRBD1. Looked up from germline, CDR1 is MNHEY and CDR2 is SVGEGT. The trim removed 5 bases at V and 6 bases at J, leaving 8 bases unmatched. The CDR3 totals 15 residues.

The V call is TRBV1, the J call TRBJ2-7. TRBV1 is an annotated pseudogene. The CDR3 has 11 residues. Written as DNA, the CDR3 is TGCACCAGCGATGGGACCTACGAGCAGTACTTC. Its translation is CTSDGTYEQYF.

The V gene is TRBV28, the J gene TRBJ2-6; D possibly uses TRBD1 or TRBD2 (5 bases each). This CDR3 spans 16 amino acids. Germline V gene sequence: CDR1 MDHEN, CDR2 SYDVKM. Trimming cost V 3 bases and J 1 base, with 10 bases left between them. CDR3 sequence reads: CASSFPGASGANVLTF. CDR3 nucleotide sequence: TGTGCCAGCAGTTTCCCCGGGGCATCTGGGGCCAACGTCCTGACTTTC.

The sample holds one count of this clone. The gene calls are TRBV6-1 and TRBJ2-7, with a weak D call TRBD2 (5 bases). V was pared by 0 bases and J by 0 bases, with 9 bases between. The germline CDR1 and CDR2 sequences are MNHNS and SASEGT. The CDR3 has 15 residues. The DNA of the CDR3 is TGTGCCAGCAGTGAAGCTGGGAGAACCTCCTACGAGCAGTACTTC. Its translation: CASSEAGRTSYEQYF.

The rearrangement uses TRBV6-2 or TRBV6-3 and TRBJ2-1, with a tentative D call TRBD2 (5 bases). The CDR3 is 12 residues long. The V end was cut by 2 bases, the J end by 15 bases, with 14 bases between. In germline, CDR1 is MNHEY, CDR2 SVGEGT. CDR3 coding DNA: TGTGCCAGCAGTTACGAACTAGTTAACGTGTTCTTC. The encoded protein is CASSYELVNVFF.

This chain uses TRBV19 with TRBJ2-1; 10 nucleotides line up with TRBD2. Germline V lookup: CDR1 LNHDA, CDR2 SQIVND (reference sequence). With V trimmed by 3 bases and J by 6 bases, 5 bases remained unmatched. This CDR3 has 15 residues. The CDR3 DNA reads as TGTGCCAGTAGTATCCCTAGCGGGAGCTTCAATGAGCAGTTCTTC. Translated: CASSIPSGSFNEQFF.

The chain has TRBV19 and TRBJ1-1, with D possibly TRBD1 on 5 matching bases. Germline assignment: CDR1 LNHDA and CDR2 SQIVND (reference sequence). The CDR3 is 13 amino acids. The V end lost 6 bases, the J end lost 1 base, and 9 bases lay between the germline ends. CDR3 protein: CASRSGANTEAFF. CDR3 DNA sequence: TGTGCCAGTAGGAGCGGGGCGAACACTGAAGCTTTCTTT.

The chain recombines TRBV6-4 with TRBJ2-7, with 9 nucleotides matching TRBD1. The CDR3 has 18 residues. The germline CDR1 and CDR2 sequences are MRHNA and SNTAGT. Germline trimming cut 1 base from V and 3 bases from J; bases unmatched to any gene: 13. CDR3 DNA: TGTGCCAGCAGTGACTGGCGGGACAGGGTCGGTAGCGTCTACGAGCAGTACTTC. Protein product: CASSDWRDRVGSVYEQYF.

The chain employs TRBV10-3 and TRBJ2-7; 8 nucleotides agree with TRBD2. This CDR3 comprises 14 residues. Germline loops: CDR1 ENHRY, CDR2 SYGVKD. Losses at the gene ends were 5 bases for V and 5 bases for J; bases not matched to a gene: 8. CDR3 sequence: CAISTGTSPHEQYF. The CDR3 DNA reads as TGTGCCATCAGTACCGGGACTAGTCCCCACGAGCAGTACTTC.

This clone showed up just a few times. The J gene is TRBJ2-4, the V gene TRBV7-2; D may be TRBD1 (7 bases). The CDR3 loop spans 15 amino acids. Per the germline V gene, CDR1 is SGHTA and CDR2 is FQGNSA. The germline V and J ends were trimmed by 5 bases and 12 bases, with 23 bases remaining between them. In DNA, the CDR3 is TGTGCCAGCAGCCCACGTTGGGGGGACAGATTTGGTCAGTACTTC. Translation gives CASSPRWGDRFGQYF.

This chain connects TRBV27 to TRBJ1-1; no clear D. The CDR3 spans 13 residues. Looked up from germline, CDR1 is MNHEY and CDR2 is SMNVEV (reference sequence). V lost 5 bases and J lost 3, with 10 bases in between. The CDR3 DNA follows: TGTGCCAGCAGTATCCAACTATACACTGAAGCTTTCTTT. Translating gives CASSIQLYTEAFF.

The V gene is TRBV5-4, the J gene TRBJ1-4, with a tentative D call TRBD1 (6 bases). The germline V gene encodes CDR1 SGHNT and CDR2 YYREEE (reference sequence). Trimming stripped 2 bases from V and 7 bases from J, with 12 bases between. The CDR3 is made up of 14 amino acids. As DNA, the CDR3 is TGTGCCAGCAGCTTAAGAGGGGGAGTTGAAAAACTGTTTTTT. Translation: CASSLRGGVEKLFF.

This clone has just a few counts. The V call is TRBV11-1, the J call TRBJ2-1; D is perhaps TRBD1 or TRBD2 (5 bases each). Per germline, CDR1 SGHAT and CDR2 FQDESV (reference sequence). This CDR3 has 16 residues. The V gene lost 3 bases and the J gene lost 6 bases, with 18 bases spanning the gap. The CDR3 DNA reads as TGTGCCAGCAGCTTGGGGACCTTGGGCGAAGTCAATGAGCAGTTCTTC. Its protein is CASSLGTLGEVNEQFF.

This clone was detected a few times. The gene calls are TRBV27 and TRBJ1-4, with a weak D call TRBD1 (5 bases). Trimming took 2 bases from V and 8 from J, leaving 12 bases between them. Germline CDR1 and CDR2: MNHEY and SMNVEV (reference sequence). The CDR3 length is 14 residues. As DNA, the CDR3 is TGTGCCAGCAGTTTACGAGGGGATGGGGAAAAACTGTTTTTT. Residues: CASSLRGDGEKLFF.

The chain combines TRBV28 with TRBJ2-5, with 7 bases lining up with TRBD1. The V gene's germline CDR1 is MDHEN and CDR2 SYDVKM. The CDR3 consists of 15 residues. The V and J ends lost 6 bases and 5 bases, in that order; junction bases with no gene match: 12. For the CDR3, the DNA is TGTGCCAGCAGCCCGGGCCAGGGGGAAAGGGAGACCCAGTACTTC. Translated: CASSPGQGERETQYF.

The V and J genes are TRBV11-2 and TRBJ2-7; the D is unclear. The CDR3 is 13 residues long. The V gene lost 1 base and the J gene lost 4 bases, with 8 bases spanning the gap. The germline V gene has CDR1 SGHAT and CDR2 FQNNGV. The chain's CDR3 is CASSLAQVYEQYF. CDR3 nucleotide sequence: TGTGCCAGCAGCTTAGCCCAGGTTTACGAGCAGTACTTC.

The V call is TRBV19, the J call TRBJ2-7; no clear D gene. Trimming cost V 0 bases and J 2 bases, with 14 bases left between them. CDR1 and CDR2 from the germline V gene are LNHDA and SQIVND (reference sequence). The CDR3 contains 16 residues. The CDR3 bases are TGTGCCAGTAGTATAGATGCACGGCATTCCCCCTACGAGCAGTACTTC. Translation gives CASSIDARHSPYEQYF.

The table lists this clone with a count of one. This rearrangement joins TRBV24-1 to TRBJ2-1, with D hard to call. This CDR3 has 14 amino acids. Germline CDR1 KGHDR, CDR2 SFDVKD. Between the trimmed V and J ends, which lost 2 bases and 8 bases, there was a span of 12 bases. CDR3 protein: CATSDSNLRDEQFF. The CDR3 DNA reads TGTGCCACCAGTGATTCTAATTTAAGGGATGAGCAGTTCTTC.

The chain combines TRBV12-5 with TRBJ2-5; 7 bases are a match to TRBD2. CDR3 length: 16 amino acids. Germline loops: CDR1 LGHNT, CDR2 FRNRAP. Trimming removed 0 bases from V and 5 bases from J; junction bases left unmatched: 9. CDR3 in DNA: TGTGCTAGTGGTTTGGTACCGGGGGAGGGAGCGGAGACCCAGTACTTC. This sequence encodes CASGLVPGEGAETQYF.

The chain links TRBV11-3 to TRBJ1-4; TRBD1 might be the D (6 bases). V lost 5 bases and J 8 bases, leaving 12 bases between the germline ends. Germline CDR1 SGHNT, CDR2 YENEEA. This CDR3 comprises 13 residues. The CDR3, as DNA: TGTGCCAGCAGCGTCAGGGGTGACGAAAAACTGTTTTTT. Its protein is CASSVRGDEKLFF.

The chain carries TRBV7-9 and TRBJ2-7, with a tentative D call TRBD1 (6 bases). With 4 bases removed from V and 3 bases from J, the gap between germline ends came to 22 bases. The CDR3 is made up of 17 amino acids. In germline, CDR1 is SEHNR, CDR2 FQNEAQ (reference sequence). The CDR3 loop is CASSSRRWGLFVYEQYF. The CDR3 DNA reads as TGTGCCAGCAGCTCCCGAAGGTGGGGGCTCTTTGTCTACGAGCAGTACTTC.

The chain is built from TRBV9 and TRBJ2-1; tentatively, D is TRBD2 (7 bases). The V and J ends lost 4 bases and 4 bases respectively, with 15 bases between them. The length of the CDR3 is 15 residues. CDR1 SGDLS and CDR2 YYNGEE come from the germline V gene. The CDR3 region is CASSRGGAAYNEQFF. Written as DNA, the CDR3 is TGTGCCAGCAGCCGAGGGGGGGCGGCTTACAATGAGCAGTTCTTC.